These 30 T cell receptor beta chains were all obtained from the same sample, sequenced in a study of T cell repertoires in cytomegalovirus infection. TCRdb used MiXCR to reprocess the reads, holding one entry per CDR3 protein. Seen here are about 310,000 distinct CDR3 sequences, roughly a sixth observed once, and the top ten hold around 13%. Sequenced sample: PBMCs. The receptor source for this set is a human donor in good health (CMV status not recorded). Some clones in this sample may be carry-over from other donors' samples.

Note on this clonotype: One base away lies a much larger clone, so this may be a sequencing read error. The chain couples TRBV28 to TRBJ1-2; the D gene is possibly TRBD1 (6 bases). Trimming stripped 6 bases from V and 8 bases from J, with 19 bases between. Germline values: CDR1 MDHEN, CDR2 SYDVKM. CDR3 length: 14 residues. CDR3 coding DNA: TGTGCCAGCAGCTATGTCACAGGGCTGAGGGGCTACACCTTC. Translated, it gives CASSYVTGLRGYTF.

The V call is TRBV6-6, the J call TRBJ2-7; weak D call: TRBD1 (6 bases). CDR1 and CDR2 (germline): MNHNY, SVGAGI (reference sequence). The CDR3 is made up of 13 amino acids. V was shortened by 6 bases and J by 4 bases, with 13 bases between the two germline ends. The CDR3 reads CASRDRDKYEQYF. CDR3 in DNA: TGTGCCAGCAGGGACCGGGACAAATACGAGCAGTACTTC.

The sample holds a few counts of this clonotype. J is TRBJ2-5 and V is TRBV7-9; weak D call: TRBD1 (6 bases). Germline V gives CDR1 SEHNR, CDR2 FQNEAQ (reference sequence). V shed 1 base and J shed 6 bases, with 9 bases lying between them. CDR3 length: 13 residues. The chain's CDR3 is CASSLEDRKTQYF. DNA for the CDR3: TGTGCCAGCAGCTTAGAGGACAGAAAGACCCAGTACTTC. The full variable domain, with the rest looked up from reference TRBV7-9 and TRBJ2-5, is DTGVSQNPRHKITKRGQNVTFRCDPISEHNRLYWYRQTLGQGPEFLTYFQNEAQLEKSRLLSDRFSAERPKGSFSTLEIQRTEQGDSAMYLCASSLEDRKTQYFGPGTRLLVL.

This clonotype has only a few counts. The CDR3 region has the DNA TGCAGTGCCCCGAGAAGGAACACTGAAGCTTTCTTT. Translation gives CSAPRRNTEAFF. The V and J genes are TRBV20-1 and TRBJ1-1; D call uncertain. Germline assignment: CDR1 DFQATT and CDR2 SNEGSKA (reference sequence). The V end lost 6 bases, the J end lost 1 base, and 9 bases lay between the germline ends. The CDR3 is made up of 12 amino acids.

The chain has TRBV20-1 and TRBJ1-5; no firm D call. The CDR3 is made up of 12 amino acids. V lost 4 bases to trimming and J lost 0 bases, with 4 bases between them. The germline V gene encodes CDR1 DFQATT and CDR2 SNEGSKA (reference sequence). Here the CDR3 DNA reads TGCAGTGCTATAATTAGCAATCAGCCCCAGCATTTT. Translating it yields CSAIISNQPQHF.

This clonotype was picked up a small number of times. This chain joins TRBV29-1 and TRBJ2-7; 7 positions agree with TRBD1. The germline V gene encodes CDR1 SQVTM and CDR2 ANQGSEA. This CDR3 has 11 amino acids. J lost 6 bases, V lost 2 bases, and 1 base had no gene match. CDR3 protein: CSVESGGEQYF. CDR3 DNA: TGCAGCGTTGAATCAGGGGGCGAGCAGTACTTC.

In DNA, the CDR3 is TGTGCCAGCAGCTTCTGGCTAGCGGGAGAGACCCAGTACTTC. This codes for CASSFWLAGETQYF. The chain combines TRBV5-5 with TRBJ2-5; 8 bases match TRBD2. Germline V gene data show CDR1 as SGHKS and CDR2 as YYEKEE (reference sequence). The junction had 4 bases not matched to a gene; V was cut back by 2 bases and J by 4 bases. This CDR3 has 14 residues. Looking up the rest from reference TRBV5-5 and TRBJ2-5 gives the full variable domain: DAGVTQSPTHLIKTRGQQVTLRCSPISGHKSVSWYQQVLGQGPQFIFQYYEKEERGRGNFPDRFSARQFPNYSSELNVNALLLGDSALYLCASSFWLAGETQYFGPGTRLLVL.

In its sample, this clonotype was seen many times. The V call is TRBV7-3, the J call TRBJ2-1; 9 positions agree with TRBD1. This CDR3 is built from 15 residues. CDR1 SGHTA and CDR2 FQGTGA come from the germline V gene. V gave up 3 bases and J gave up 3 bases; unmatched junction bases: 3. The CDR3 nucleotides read TGTGCCAGCAGCTTCGGGGGACAGGGCTACAATGAGCAGTTCTTC. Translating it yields CASSFGGQGYNEQFF.

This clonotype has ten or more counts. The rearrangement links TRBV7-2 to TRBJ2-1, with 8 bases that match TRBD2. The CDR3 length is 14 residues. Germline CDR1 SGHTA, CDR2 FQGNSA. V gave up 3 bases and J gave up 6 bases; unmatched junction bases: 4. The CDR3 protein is CASSFQRGSNEQFF. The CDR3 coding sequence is TGTGCCAGCAGCTTCCAGCGGGGGAGCAATGAGCAGTTCTTC.

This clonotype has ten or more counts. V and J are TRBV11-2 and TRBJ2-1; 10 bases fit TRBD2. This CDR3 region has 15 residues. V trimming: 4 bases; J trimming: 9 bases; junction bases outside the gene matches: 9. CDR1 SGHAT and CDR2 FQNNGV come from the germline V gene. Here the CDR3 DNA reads TGTGCCAGCAGCTCGGCAAGGACTAGCGGATCTGAGCAGTTCTTC. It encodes CASSSARTSGSEQFF.

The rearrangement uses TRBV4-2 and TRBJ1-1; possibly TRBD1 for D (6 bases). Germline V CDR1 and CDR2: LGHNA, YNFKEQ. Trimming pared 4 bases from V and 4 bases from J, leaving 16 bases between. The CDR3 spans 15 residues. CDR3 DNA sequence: TGTGCCAGCAGCCGACGAGGGGGGGCGCGCACTGAAGCTTTCTTT. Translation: CASSRRGGARTEAFF.

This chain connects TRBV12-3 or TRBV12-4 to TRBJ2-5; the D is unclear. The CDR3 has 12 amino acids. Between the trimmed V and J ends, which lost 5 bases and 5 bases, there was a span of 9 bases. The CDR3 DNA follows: TGTGCCAGCAGTCCGTATGGGGAGACCCAGTACTTC. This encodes CASSPYGETQYF.

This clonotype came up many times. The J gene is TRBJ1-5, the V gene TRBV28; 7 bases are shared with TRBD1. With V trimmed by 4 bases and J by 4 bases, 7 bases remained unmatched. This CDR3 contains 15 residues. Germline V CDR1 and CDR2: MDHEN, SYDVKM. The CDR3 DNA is TGTGCCAGCAGTTGGGGAGGGGGCAGGAATCAGCCCCAGCATTTT. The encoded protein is CASSWGGGRNQPQHF.

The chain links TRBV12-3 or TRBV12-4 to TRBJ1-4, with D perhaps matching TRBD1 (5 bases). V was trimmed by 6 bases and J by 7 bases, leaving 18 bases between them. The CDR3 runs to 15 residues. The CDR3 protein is CASSVSRGSGEKLFF. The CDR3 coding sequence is TGTGCCAGCAGCGTCAGTAGGGGATCAGGTGAAAAACTGTTTTTT.

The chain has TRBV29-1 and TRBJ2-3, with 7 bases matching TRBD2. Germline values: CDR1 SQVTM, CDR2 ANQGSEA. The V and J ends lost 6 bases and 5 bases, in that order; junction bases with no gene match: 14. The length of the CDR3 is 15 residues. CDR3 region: CSVGKRGPFLDTQYF. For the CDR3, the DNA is TGCAGCGTCGGCAAGCGGGGACCTTTTTTAGATACGCAGTATTTT.

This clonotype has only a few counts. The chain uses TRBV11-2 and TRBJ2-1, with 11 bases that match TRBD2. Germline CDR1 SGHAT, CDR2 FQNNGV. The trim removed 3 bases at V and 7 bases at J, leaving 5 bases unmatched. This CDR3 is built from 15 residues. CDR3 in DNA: TGTGCCAGCAGCTTTAGCGGGGGGGACCTGAATGAGCAGTTCTTC. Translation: CASSFSGGDLNEQFF.

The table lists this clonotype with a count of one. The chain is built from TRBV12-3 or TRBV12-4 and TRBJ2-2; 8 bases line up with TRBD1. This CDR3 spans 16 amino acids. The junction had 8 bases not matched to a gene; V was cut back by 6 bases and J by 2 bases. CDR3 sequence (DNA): TGTGCCAGCAGGGACAGGGCATCCTTAAACACCGGGGAGCTGTTTTTT. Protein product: CASRDRASLNTGELFF.

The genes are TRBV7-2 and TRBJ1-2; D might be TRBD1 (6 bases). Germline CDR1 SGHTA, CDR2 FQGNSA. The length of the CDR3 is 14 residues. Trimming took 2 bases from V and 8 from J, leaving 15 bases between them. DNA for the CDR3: TGTGCCAGCAGCTTAAACCCGAGGGGGGGCGGCTACACCTTC. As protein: CASSLNPRGGGYTF.

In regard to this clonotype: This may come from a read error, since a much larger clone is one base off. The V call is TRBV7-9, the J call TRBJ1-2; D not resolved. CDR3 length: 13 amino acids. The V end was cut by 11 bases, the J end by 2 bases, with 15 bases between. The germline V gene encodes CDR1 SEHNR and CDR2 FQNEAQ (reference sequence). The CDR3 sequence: CAGTVPGNYGYTF. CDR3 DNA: TGTGCCGGCACCGTGCCGGGGAACTATGGCTACACCTTC.

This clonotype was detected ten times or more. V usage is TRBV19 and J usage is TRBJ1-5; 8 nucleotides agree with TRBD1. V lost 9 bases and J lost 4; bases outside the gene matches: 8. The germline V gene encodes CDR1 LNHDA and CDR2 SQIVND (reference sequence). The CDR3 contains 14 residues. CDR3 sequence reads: CASSPGGRNQPQHF. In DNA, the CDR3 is TGTGCCAGCAGCCCAGGGGGCCGAAATCAGCCCCAGCATTTT.

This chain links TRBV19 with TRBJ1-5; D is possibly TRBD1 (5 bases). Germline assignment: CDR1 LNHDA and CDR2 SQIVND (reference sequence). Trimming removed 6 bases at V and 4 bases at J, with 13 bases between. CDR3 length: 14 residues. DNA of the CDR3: TGTGCCAGTAGATCCGGGGCTCCAAATCAGCCCCAGCATTTT. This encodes CASRSGAPNQPQHF.

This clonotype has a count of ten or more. This chain's CDR3 is CASKDRGYQETQYF. In DNA form, the CDR3 reads TGTGCCAGCAAAGACAGGGGTTACCAAGAGACCCAGTACTTC. The V gene is TRBV12-3 or TRBV12-4, the J gene TRBJ2-5; 8 bases match TRBD1. V lost 7 bases and J lost 0; bases outside the gene matches: 4. The length of the CDR3 is 14 residues.

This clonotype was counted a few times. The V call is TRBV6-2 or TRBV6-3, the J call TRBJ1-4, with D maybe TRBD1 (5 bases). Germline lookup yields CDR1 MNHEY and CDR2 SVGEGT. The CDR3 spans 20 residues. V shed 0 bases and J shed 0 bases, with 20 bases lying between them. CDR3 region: CASSYSTAPGEGATNEKLFF. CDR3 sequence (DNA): TGTGCCAGCAGTTACTCGACAGCCCCAGGAGAGGGTGCAACTAATGAAAAACTGTTTTTT.

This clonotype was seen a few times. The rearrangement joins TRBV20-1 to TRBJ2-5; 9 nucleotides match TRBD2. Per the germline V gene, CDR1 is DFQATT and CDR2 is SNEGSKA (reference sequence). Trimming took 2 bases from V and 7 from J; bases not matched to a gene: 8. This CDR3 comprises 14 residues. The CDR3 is CSARWSGGRGTQYF. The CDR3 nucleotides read TGCAGTGCTAGATGGAGCGGGGGGAGGGGGACCCAGTACTTC.

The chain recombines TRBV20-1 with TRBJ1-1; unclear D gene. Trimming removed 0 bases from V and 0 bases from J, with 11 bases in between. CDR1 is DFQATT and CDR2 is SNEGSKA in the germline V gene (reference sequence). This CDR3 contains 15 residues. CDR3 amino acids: CSARDATAMNTEAFF. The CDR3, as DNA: TGCAGTGCTAGAGATGCAACAGCCATGAACACTGAAGCTTTCTTT.

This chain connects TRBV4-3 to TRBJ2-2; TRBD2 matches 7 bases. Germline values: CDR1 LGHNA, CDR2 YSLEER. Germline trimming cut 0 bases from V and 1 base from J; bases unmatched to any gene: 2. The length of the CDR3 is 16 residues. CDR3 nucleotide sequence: TGCGCCAGCAGCCAAGAAGTAGCGGGGAACACCGGGGAGCTGTTTTTT. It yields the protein CASSQEVAGNTGELFF.

The CDR3 DNA follows: TGCAGTGCTAGTGAGGGAAGTGATAGCAATCAGCCCCAGCATTTT. Its protein is CSASEGSDSNQPQHF. V gene TRBV20-1 combines with J gene TRBJ1-5; D is ambiguous. The length of the CDR3 is 15 residues. Germline lookup yields CDR1 DFQATT and CDR2 SNEGSKA (reference sequence). V lost 3 bases, J lost 0 bases, and 12 bases lay in between.

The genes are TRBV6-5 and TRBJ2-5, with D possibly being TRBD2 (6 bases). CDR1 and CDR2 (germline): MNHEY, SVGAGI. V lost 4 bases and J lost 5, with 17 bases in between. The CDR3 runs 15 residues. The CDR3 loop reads CASSSQPWEDETQYF. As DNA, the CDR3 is TGTGCCAGCAGTTCTCAACCCTGGGAGGATGAGACCCAGTACTTC.

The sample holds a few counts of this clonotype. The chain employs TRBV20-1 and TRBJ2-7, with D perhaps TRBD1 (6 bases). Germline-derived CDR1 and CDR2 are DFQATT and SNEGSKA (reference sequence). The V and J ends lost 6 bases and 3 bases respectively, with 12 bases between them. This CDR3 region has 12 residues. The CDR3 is CSAAGDGYEQYF. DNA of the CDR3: TGCAGTGCGGCAGGGGACGGCTACGAGCAGTACTTC.

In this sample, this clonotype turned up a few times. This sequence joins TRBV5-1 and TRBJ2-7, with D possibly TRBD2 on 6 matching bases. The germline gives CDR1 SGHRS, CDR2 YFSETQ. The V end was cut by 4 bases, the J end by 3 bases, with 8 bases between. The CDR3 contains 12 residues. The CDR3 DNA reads TGCGCCAGCAGCATTAGCGGCTACGAGCAGTACTTC. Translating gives CASSISGYEQYF.